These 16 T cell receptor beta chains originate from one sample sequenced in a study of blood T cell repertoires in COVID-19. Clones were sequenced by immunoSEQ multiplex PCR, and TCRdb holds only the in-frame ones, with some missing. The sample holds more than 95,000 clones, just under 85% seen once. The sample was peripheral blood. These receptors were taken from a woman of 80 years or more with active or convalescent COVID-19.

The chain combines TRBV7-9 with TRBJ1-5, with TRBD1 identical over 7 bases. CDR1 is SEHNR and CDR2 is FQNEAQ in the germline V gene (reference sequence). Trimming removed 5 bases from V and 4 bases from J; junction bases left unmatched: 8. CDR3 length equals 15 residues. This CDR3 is CASSGRQGGNQPQHF. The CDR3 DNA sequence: TGTGCCAGCAGCGGCAGGCAGGGGGGAAATCAGCCCCAGCATTTT.

CDR3 in amino acids: CASSQRSSYNSPLHF. CDR3 nucleotide sequence: TGTGCCAGTAGTCAAAGGAGCTCCTATAATTCACCCCTCCACTTT. This sequence joins TRBV2 and TRBJ1-6; D gene unclear. The germline V gene has CDR1 SNHLY and CDR2 FYNNEI. The CDR3 has 15 residues. The V gene lost 9 bases and the J gene lost 0 bases, with 12 bases spanning the gap.

DNA of the CDR3: TGTGCCAGCAGCCAAGGGACAGCAAATAATTCACCCCTCCACTTT. Protein product: CASSQGTANNSPLHF. The V gene is TRBV4-2, the J gene TRBJ1-6; D is perhaps TRBD1 (6 bases). With 1 base removed from V and 5 bases from J, the gap between germline ends came to 9 bases. The CDR3 has 15 residues. The germline V gene encodes CDR1 LGHNA and CDR2 YNFKEQ.

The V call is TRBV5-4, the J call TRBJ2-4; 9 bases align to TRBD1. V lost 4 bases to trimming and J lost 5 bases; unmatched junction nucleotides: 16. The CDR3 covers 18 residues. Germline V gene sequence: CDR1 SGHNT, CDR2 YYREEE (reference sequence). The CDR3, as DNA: TGTGCCAGCAGCGGAGGGGCCCGGACAGGGGATTCCCAAAACATTCAGTACTTC. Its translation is CASSGGARTGDSQNIQYF.

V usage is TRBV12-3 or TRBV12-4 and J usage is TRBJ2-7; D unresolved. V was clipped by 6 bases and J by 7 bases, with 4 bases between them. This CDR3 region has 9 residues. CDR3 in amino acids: CASSPEQYF. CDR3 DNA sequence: TGTGCCAGCAGCCCGGAGCAGTACTTC.

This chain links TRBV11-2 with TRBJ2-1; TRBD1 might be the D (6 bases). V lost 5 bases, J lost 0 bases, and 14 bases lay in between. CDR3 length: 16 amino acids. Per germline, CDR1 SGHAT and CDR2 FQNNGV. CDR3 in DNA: TGTGCCAGCAGCCCAACCGGGACAACCTCCTACAATGAGCAGTTCTTC. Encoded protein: CASSPTGTTSYNEQFF. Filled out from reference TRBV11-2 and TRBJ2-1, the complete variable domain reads EAGVAQSPRYKIIEKRQSVAFWCNPISGHATLYWYQQILGQGPKLLIQFQNNGVVDDSQLPKDRFSAERLKGVDSTLKIQPAKLEDSAVYLCASSPTGTTSYNEQFFGPGTRLTVL.

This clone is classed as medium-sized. This CDR3 reads CASSSGGPGTEAFF. CDR3 nucleotides: TGTGCCAGCAGCTCAGGGGGGCCAGGCACTGAAGCTTTCTTT. This chain links TRBV7-2 with TRBJ1-1; TRBD1 aligns across 7 bases. From germline, CDR1 is SGHTA and CDR2 FQGNSA. The junction had 6 bases not matched to a gene; V was cut back by 4 bases and J by 4 bases. The CDR3 runs to 14 residues.

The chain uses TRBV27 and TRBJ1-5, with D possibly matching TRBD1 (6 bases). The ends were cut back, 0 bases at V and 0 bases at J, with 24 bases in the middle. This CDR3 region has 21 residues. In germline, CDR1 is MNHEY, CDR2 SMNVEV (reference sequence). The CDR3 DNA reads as TGTGCCAGCAGTTTATCGAATCCCCGAGTTGGGGGCCGGGGTAGCAATCAGCCCCAGCATTTT. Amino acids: CASSLSNPRVGGRGSNQPQHF.

The CDR3 DNA is TGTGCCAGCAGCCCCAGTATCTGGAACACTGAAGCTTTCTTT. Residues: CASSPSIWNTEAFF. The rearrangement uses TRBV7-9 and TRBJ1-1; D remains unclear. Germline assignment: CDR1 SEHNR and CDR2 FQNEAQ (reference sequence). The V end was cut by 5 bases, the J end by 1 base, with 11 bases between. CDR3 length equals 14 residues.

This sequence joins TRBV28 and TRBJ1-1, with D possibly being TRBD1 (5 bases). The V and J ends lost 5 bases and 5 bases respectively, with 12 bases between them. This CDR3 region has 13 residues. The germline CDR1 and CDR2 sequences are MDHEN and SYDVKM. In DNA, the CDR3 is TGTGCCAGCAGTGGGGGGGGGTTTACTGAAGCTTTCTTT. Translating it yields CASSGGGFTEAFF.

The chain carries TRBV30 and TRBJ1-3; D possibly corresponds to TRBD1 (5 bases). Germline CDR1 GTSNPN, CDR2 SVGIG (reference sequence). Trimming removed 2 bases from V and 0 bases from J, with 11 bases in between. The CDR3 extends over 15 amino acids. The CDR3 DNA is TGTGCCTGGAGTCCGGACACACTCTCTGGAAACACCATATATTTT. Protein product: CAWSPDTLSGNTIYF.

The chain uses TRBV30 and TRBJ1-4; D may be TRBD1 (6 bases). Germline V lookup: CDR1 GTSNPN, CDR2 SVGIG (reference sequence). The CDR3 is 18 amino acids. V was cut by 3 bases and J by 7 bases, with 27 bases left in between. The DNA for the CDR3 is TGTGCCTGGAGACGCAGGGAAAGGGGCAATAAAGGGGGTGAAAAACTGTTTTTT. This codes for CAWRRRERGNKGGEKLFF.

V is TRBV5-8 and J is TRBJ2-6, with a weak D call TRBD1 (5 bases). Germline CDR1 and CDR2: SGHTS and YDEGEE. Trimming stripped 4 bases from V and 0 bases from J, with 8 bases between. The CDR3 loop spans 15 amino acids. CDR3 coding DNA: TGTGCCAGCAGCCCAGGGTTCTCTGGGGCCAACGTCCTGACTTTC. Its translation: CASSPGFSGANVLTF.

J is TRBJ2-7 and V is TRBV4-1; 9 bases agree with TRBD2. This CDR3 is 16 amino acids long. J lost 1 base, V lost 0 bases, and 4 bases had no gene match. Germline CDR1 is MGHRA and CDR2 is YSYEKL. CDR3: CASSQEGSGRSYEQYF. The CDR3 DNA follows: TGCGCCAGCAGCCAAGAGGGTAGCGGGAGATCCTACGAGCAGTACTTC.

The CDR3, as DNA: TGTGCCAGCAGCTTGGGGGGCAGGGCAGGCAATCAGCCCCAGCATTTT. This codes for CASSLGGRAGNQPQHF. The V call is TRBV5-6, the J call TRBJ1-5, with TRBD1 as a possible D gene (5 bases). Trimming removed 0 bases at V and 2 bases at J, with 12 bases between. The CDR3 runs 16 residues. Germline V gene lookup returns CDR1 SGHDT and CDR2 YYEEEE. Using reference TRBV5-6 and TRBJ1-5 for the parts outside the CDR3, the full variable domain is DAGVTQSPTHLIKTRGQQVTLRCSPKSGHDTVSWYQQALGQGPQFIFQYYEEEERQRGNFPDRFSGHQFPNYSSELNVNALLLGDSALYLCASSLGGRAGNQPQHFGDGTRLSIL.

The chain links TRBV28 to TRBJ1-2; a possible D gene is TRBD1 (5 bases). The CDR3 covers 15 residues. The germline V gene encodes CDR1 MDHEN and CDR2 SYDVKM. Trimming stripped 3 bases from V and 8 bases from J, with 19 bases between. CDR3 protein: CASSFPPGRGLGYTF. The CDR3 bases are TGTGCCAGCAGTTTCCCCCCTGGGAGGGGACTCGGCTACACCTTC.